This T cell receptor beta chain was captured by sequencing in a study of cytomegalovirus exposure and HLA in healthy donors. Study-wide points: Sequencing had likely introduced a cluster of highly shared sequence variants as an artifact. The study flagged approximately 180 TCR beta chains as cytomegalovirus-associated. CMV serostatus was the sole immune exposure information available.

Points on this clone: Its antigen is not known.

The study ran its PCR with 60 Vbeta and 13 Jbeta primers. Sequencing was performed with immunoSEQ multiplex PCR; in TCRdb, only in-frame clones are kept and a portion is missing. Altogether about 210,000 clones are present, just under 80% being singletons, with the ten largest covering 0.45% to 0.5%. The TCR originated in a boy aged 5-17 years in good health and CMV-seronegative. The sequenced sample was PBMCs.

The CDR3 is CASSYRWGPGGYEQFF. The CDR3, as DNA: TGCGCCAGCAGCTATAGATGGGGGCCCGGCGGGTATGAGCAGTTCTTC. J is TRBJ2-1 and V is TRBV5-1; weak D call: TRBD1 (6 bases). V shed 3 bases and J shed 8 bases, with 21 bases lying between them. The CDR3 is 16 residues long. The germline V gene encodes CDR1 SGHRS and CDR2 YFSETQ.